The next 26 T cell receptor beta chains were all read from a single sample in a study of CD8+ T cells in alopecia areata. Treatment given: oral pan-JAK inhibitor, 5-10 mg twice daily. Extracted from the samples, RNA was reverse transcribed into cDNA to serve as the sequencing template. Generated by immunoSEQ multiplex PCR, the TCRdb table keeps only in-frame clones and is missing some. The sample lists roughly 110,000 clones, 45% to 65% occurring once. This specimen consisted of CD4+ T cells sorted from blood, obtained at week 24, from a patient treated with tofacitinib. The source of these receptors is a human donor with alopecia areata.

The chain links TRBV7-2 to TRBJ2-5; D may be TRBD2 (5 bases). This CDR3 spans 15 amino acids. Germline loops: CDR1 SGHTA, CDR2 FQGNSA. Trimming took 4 bases from V and 1 from J, leaving 13 bases between them. CDR3 residues: CASSSQPGFQETQYF. CDR3 DNA sequence: TGTGCCAGCAGCTCCCAGCCGGGATTCCAAGAGACCCAGTACTTC.

This clone was detected only once. This rearrangement joins TRBV29-1 to TRBJ1-6, with 7 bases aligning to TRBD1. The CDR3 runs 13 residues. Germline assignment: CDR1 SQVTM and CDR2 ANQGSEA. The junction had 6 bases not matched to a gene; V was cut back by 6 bases and J by 7 bases. This CDR3 reads CSVQGQQNSPLHF. The DNA for the CDR3 is TGCAGCGTCCAGGGACAGCAAAATTCACCCCTCCACTTT.

V gene TRBV5-1 combines with J gene TRBJ1-1; 7 positions match TRBD1. CDR1 and CDR2 from the germline V gene are SGHRS and YFSETQ. This CDR3 spans 18 amino acids. The V gene end was trimmed by 0 bases and the J gene end by 1 base; junction bases not matched to a gene: 12. CDR3 residues: CASSLAPGQPLSNTEAFF. DNA of the CDR3: TGCGCCAGCAGCTTGGCCCCGGGACAGCCCTTGTCGAACACTGAAGCTTTCTTT.

The CDR3 loop reads CATSRGSSGKNTGELFF. DNA of the CDR3: TGTGCCACCAGCAGAGGCTCTAGCGGGAAGAACACCGGGGAGCTGTTTTTT. The chain carries TRBV15 and TRBJ2-2; TRBD2 agrees at 9 bases. The germline CDR1 and CDR2 sequences are LNHNV and YYDKDF (reference sequence). CDR3 length: 17 residues. The V and J ends lost 1 base and 1 base, in that order; junction bases with no gene match: 4.

This chain connects TRBV6-5 to TRBJ2-6; maybe TRBD1 (5 bases). Germline CDR1 MNHEY, CDR2 SVGAGI. The CDR3 sequence is 14 residues long. Trimming took off 8 bases at V and 1 base at J, with 9 bases between the two ends. DNA of the CDR3: TGTGCCAGCGGGGCAGGGTCTGGGGCCAACGTCCTGACTTTC. It encodes CASGAGSGANVLTF.

This chain uses TRBV21-1 with TRBJ2-5. TRBV21-1 is reported as a pseudogene. The CDR3 length is 14 residues. The CDR3 bases are TGTGCCGCCAAAGGCGCGACCCACCAAGAGACCCAGTACTTC. Translated: CAAKGATHQETQYF.

The V and J genes are TRBV29-1 and TRBJ2-2, with D tentatively TRBD1 (6 bases). The CDR3 spans 14 residues. Per germline, CDR1 SQVTM and CDR2 ANQGSEA. V lost 7 bases and J 3 bases, leaving 15 bases between the germline ends. In DNA form, the CDR3 reads TGCAGCGCAATGACAGGTTTGGACACCGGGGAGCTGTTTTTT. Its protein product is CSAMTGLDTGELFF.

J is TRBJ1-5 and V is TRBV6-1; D unclear. The CDR3 contains 14 residues. Germline CDR1 MNHNS, CDR2 SASEGT. V gave up 7 bases and J gave up 2 bases, with 12 bases separating them. Here the CDR3 DNA reads TGTGCCAGCACCTACCCGGGCGGCAATCAGCCCCAGCATTTT. Protein sequence: CASTYPGGNQPQHF.

The chain joins TRBV19 to TRBJ1-5; D may be TRBD1 (6 bases). In germline, CDR1 is LNHDA, CDR2 SQIVND (reference sequence). The CDR3 runs 16 residues. The V end was cut by 3 bases, the J end by 1 base, with 13 bases between. In DNA form, the CDR3 reads TGTGCCAGTAGTATGGGGGGGCGAGGCAGCAATCAGCCCCAGCATTTT. Encoded protein: CASSMGGRGSNQPQHF.

The genes are TRBV30 and TRBJ2-5, with TRBD1 matching over 7 bases. The V segment lost 5 bases and the J segment 2 bases; nucleotides outside the gene matches: 8. The CDR3 sequence is 14 residues long. Germline V gene data show CDR1 as GTSNPN and CDR2 as SVGIG (reference sequence). CDR3 DNA: TGTGCCTGGGAGCTCGGCAGGGGGCAAGAGACCCAGTACTTC. It is translated as CAWELGRGQETQYF.

V usage is TRBV6-4 and J usage is TRBJ2-6, with 9 bases that match TRBD1. CDR1 is MRHNA and CDR2 is SNTAGT in the germline V gene. This CDR3 comprises 17 residues. Unmatched junction bases numbered 9, after V lost 5 bases and J lost 4 bases. The chain's CDR3 is CASSRTGVEAGANVLTF. The CDR3, as DNA: TGTGCCAGCAGTCGGACAGGGGTTGAAGCCGGGGCCAACGTCCTGACTTTC.

In this sample, this clone turned up a few times. The J gene is TRBJ2-4, the V gene TRBV4-2; 9 bases align to TRBD1. This CDR3 has 14 residues. V trimming: 1 base; J trimming: 8 bases; junction bases outside the gene matches: 3. Per the germline V gene, CDR1 is LGHNA and CDR2 is YNFKEQ. The CDR3 DNA sequence: TGTGCCAGCAGCCAAGGGGACAGGGTGGACATTCAGTACTTC. The encoded protein is CASSQGDRVDIQYF.

The chain combines TRBV5-1 with TRBJ1-1; maybe TRBD1 (5 bases). CDR3 length equals 13 residues. Per germline, CDR1 SGHRS and CDR2 YFSETQ. Trimming removed 1 base from V and 5 bases from J, with 9 bases in between. The CDR3 DNA follows: TGCGCCAGCAGCTTGATCAGGGAGACTGAAGCTTTCTTT. Translated: CASSLIRETEAFF.

This clone was seen a single time. This rearrangement joins TRBV30 to TRBJ1-2; 8 nucleotides match TRBD1. Germline lookup yields CDR1 GTSNPN and CDR2 SVGIG (reference sequence). This CDR3 has 11 residues. The junction had 5 bases not matched to a gene; V was cut back by 7 bases and J by 7 bases. CDR3 region: CASGQGGGYTF. The CDR3 nucleotides are TGTGCCTCTGGACAGGGAGGTGGCTACACCTTC.

The rearrangement links TRBV7-2 to TRBJ2-7, with 10 bases lining up with TRBD1. J was trimmed by 3 bases and V by 0 bases; bases with no gene match: 5. Germline values: CDR1 SGHTA, CDR2 FQGNSA. The CDR3 spans 16 residues. CDR3 region: CASSLASGTGVYEQYF. In nucleotides, the CDR3 is TGTGCCAGCAGCTTAGCGAGCGGGACAGGGGTCTACGAGCAGTACTTC.

The chain employs TRBV27 and TRBJ1-6, with D maybe TRBD1 (5 bases). CDR3 length: 15 residues. Germline values: CDR1 MNHEY, CDR2 SMNVEV (reference sequence). V dropped 8 bases and J dropped 7 bases, with 18 bases sitting between them. The CDR3 region is CASLAGTIGNSPLHF. CDR3 in DNA: TGTGCCAGCCTGGCGGGGACGATAGGGAATTCACCCCTCCACTTT.

This chain joins TRBV2 and TRBJ1-5; a weak D match, TRBD1 (5 bases). This CDR3 comprises 15 residues. Germline-derived CDR1 and CDR2 are SNHLY and FYNNEI. V shed 0 bases and J shed 7 bases, with 13 bases lying between them. CDR3 bases: TGTGCCAGCAGTGAAGCGCGAGAGGGGTTGCAGCCCCAGCATTTT. Its translation: CASSEAREGLQPQHF.

This chain connects TRBV27 to TRBJ2-2; D is possibly TRBD1 (6 bases). Trimming shortened V by 5 bases and J by 6 bases, and 7 bases separated the two germline ends. The V gene's germline CDR1 is MNHEY and CDR2 SMNVEV (reference sequence). This CDR3 is 12 amino acids long. CDR3: CASSTGPGELFF. CDR3 in DNA: TGTGCCAGCAGTACAGGGCCCGGGGAGCTGTTTTTT.

This clone was detected only a few times. J is TRBJ2-2 and V is TRBV29-1; D is perhaps TRBD2 (5 bases). The CDR3 is 13 residues long. Trimming removed 5 bases from V and 6 bases from J, with 13 bases in between. Germline CDR1 and CDR2: SQVTM and ANQGSEA. The CDR3 spells CSVTSRSAGELFF. CDR3 DNA sequence: TGCAGCGTTACTTCCCGTAGCGCCGGGGAGCTGTTTTTT.

V usage is TRBV5-1 and J usage is TRBJ2-3; 8 bases align to TRBD1. Germline values: CDR1 SGHRS, CDR2 YFSETQ. There are 15 residues in the CDR3. V lost 4 bases to trimming and J lost 2 bases; unmatched junction nucleotides: 6. This CDR3 is CASSLGTGNTDTQYF. DNA for the CDR3: TGCGCCAGCAGCCTGGGGACAGGCAACACAGATACGCAGTATTTT. The full variable domain, completed using reference TRBV5-1 and TRBJ2-3, is KAGVTQTPRYLIKTRGQQVTLSCSPISGHRSVSWYQQTPGQGLQFLFEYFSETQRNKGNFPGRFSGRQFSNSRSEMNVSTLELGDSALYLCASSLGTGNTDTQYFGPGTRLTVL.

This clone was observed a handful of times. J is TRBJ2-3 and V is TRBV7-9; D may be TRBD1 or TRBD2 (5 bases each). Germline V gene lookup returns CDR1 SEHNR and CDR2 FQNEAQ (reference sequence). Trimming removed 4 bases at V and 2 bases at J, with 13 bases between. CDR3 length equals 15 residues. The CDR3: CASSYRDPDTDTQYF. The CDR3 DNA sequence: TGTGCCAGCAGCTACCGGGACCCCGACACAGATACGCAGTATTTT. The full variable domain, its missing parts supplied by reference TRBV7-9 and TRBJ2-3, is DTGVSQNPRHKITKRGQNVTFRCDPISEHNRLYWYRQTLGQGPEFLTYFQNEAQLEKSRLLSDRFSAERPKGSFSTLEIQRTEQGDSAMYLCASSYRDPDTDTQYFGPGTRLTVL.

This clone was recorded a few times. The V and J genes are TRBV2 and TRBJ2-2; the D is unclear. The length of the CDR3 is 12 residues. Germline V CDR1 and CDR2: SNHLY, FYNNEI. The V end lost 2 bases, the J end lost 4 bases, and 2 bases lay between the germline ends. The CDR3 is CASSETTGELFF. CDR3 sequence (DNA): TGTGCCAGCAGTGAAACCACCGGGGAGCTGTTTTTT. The full variable domain, in which reference TRBV2 and TRBJ2-2 provide the parts outside the CDR3, is EPEVTQTPSHQVTQMGQEVILRCVPISNHLYFYWYRQILGQKVEFLVSFYNNEISEKSEIFDDQFSVERPDGSNFTLKIRSTKLEDSAMYFCASSETTGELFFGEGSRLTVL.

As concerns this clone: The identical CDR3 is also encoded by other nucleotide sequences in the sample. This rearrangement joins TRBV29-1 to TRBJ2-7; 7 bases match TRBD2. V was pared by 1 base and J by 1 base, with 1 base of the junction left unmatched. Germline V gene lookup returns CDR1 SQVTM and CDR2 ANQGSEA. The CDR3 is 13 residues long. This CDR3 is CSVEAGGSYEQYF. DNA of the CDR3: TGCAGCGTTGAAGCGGGGGGTTCCTACGAGCAGTACTTC.

This clone turned up a few times. The V gene is TRBV29-1, the J gene TRBJ1-1; D remains ambiguous. This CDR3 comprises 14 residues. Germline loops: CDR1 SQVTM, CDR2 ANQGSEA. V lost 4 bases, J lost 3 bases, and 15 bases lay in between. The CDR3 region is CSVVPPPDDTEAFF. Written as DNA, the CDR3 is TGCAGCGTTGTGCCTCCCCCGGACGACACTGAAGCTTTCTTT. The full variable domain, rest sourced from reference TRBV29-1 and TRBJ1-1, is SAVISQKPSRDICQRGTSLTIQCQVDSQVTMMFWYRQQPGQSLTLIATANQGSEATYESGFVIDKFPISRPNLTFSTLTVSNMSPEDSSIYLCSVVPPPDDTEAFFGQGTRLTVV.

The V call is TRBV30, the J call TRBJ1-2; no definite D call. CDR1 and CDR2 (germline): GTSNPN, SVGIG (reference sequence). V lost 2 bases to trimming and J lost 5 bases, with 9 bases between them. There are 12 residues in the CDR3. CDR3 in DNA: TGTGCCTGGAGTAGGGCGAGTTATGGCTACACCTTC. This translates into CAWSRASYGYTF.

In its sample, this clone was seen a few times. This rearrangement joins TRBV6-4 to TRBJ2-2; 7 bases align to TRBD1. This CDR3 comprises 14 residues. CDR1 MRHNA and CDR2 SNTAGT come from the germline V gene. Trimming cost V 4 bases and J 6 bases; bases outside gene matches: 5. The CDR3 here is CASSGQGGAGELFF. The CDR3, as DNA: TGTGCCAGCAGTGGACAGGGTGGAGCCGGGGAGCTGTTTTTT.